This T cell receptor beta chain was obtained from a study of PD-1 blockade in mismatch repair-deficient tumors. Clones were sequenced by immunoSEQ multiplex PCR, and TCRdb holds only the in-frame ones, with some missing. The sample carries 25,000 to 30,000 clones, approximately 84% recorded once. The CDR3 totals 15 residues. Germline CDR1 reads SGHRS; CDR2 reads YFSETQ. Germline trimming cut 4 bases from V and 1 base from J; bases unmatched to any gene: 7. Sample: PBMCs, taken before pembrolizumab treatment. This clonotype originated in an adult with mismatch repair-deficient cancer. The chain couples TRBV5-1 to TRBJ2-7, with 8 positions matching TRBD2. The CDR3 region has the DNA TGCGCCAGCAGCCCCAGCGGGAGTAGATCCTACGAGCAGTACTTC. It is translated as CASSPSGSRSYEQYF.